The next 3 T cell receptor beta chains were all read from a single sample in a study of a mutant IDH1 vaccine in newly diagnosed glioma. Time point: week 23, last vaccination. All doses held 300 ug of mutant IDH1 20-mer peptide, with topical imiquimod. Clones were sequenced by immunoSEQ multiplex PCR, and TCRdb holds only the in-frame ones, with some missing. The sample consists of about 56,000 clones, over 70% of them appearing once. These receptors have no known antigen. This specimen was PBMCs, taken from a glioma patient whose treatment included an IDH1 peptide vaccine. These receptors were obtained from a man between 35 and 55 years old with glioma.

This clone was detected only once. This chain uses TRBV27 with TRBJ1-2; D is uncertain. The CDR3 is 13 residues long. V gave up 6 bases and J gave up 2 bases, with 10 bases separating them. CDR1 is MNHEY, CDR2 SMNVEV, per germline (reference sequence). This CDR3 reads CASRRTENYGYTF. CDR3 DNA: TGTGCCAGCAGGAGGACGGAGAACTATGGCTACACCTTC.

The chain carries TRBV6-6 and TRBJ2-7, with 8 positions matching TRBD2. The germline V gene has CDR1 MNHNY and CDR2 SVGAGI (reference sequence). The junction had 4 bases not matched to a gene; V was cut back by 1 base and J by 2 bases. This CDR3 contains 15 residues. The CDR3 DNA is TGTGCCAGCAGTTACTTCCCGACTAGCGCCTACGAGCAGTACTTC. Protein sequence: CASSYFPTSAYEQYF.

V usage is TRBV9 and J usage is TRBJ1-1; D call uncertain. Trimming removed 1 base from V and 7 bases from J, with 11 bases in between. Germline V CDR1 and CDR2: SGDLS, YYNGEE. The CDR3 extends over 13 amino acids. CDR3 nucleotides: TGTGCCAGCAGCGTAAATATACATGGTGAAGCTTTCTTT. This sequence encodes CASSVNIHGEAFF.